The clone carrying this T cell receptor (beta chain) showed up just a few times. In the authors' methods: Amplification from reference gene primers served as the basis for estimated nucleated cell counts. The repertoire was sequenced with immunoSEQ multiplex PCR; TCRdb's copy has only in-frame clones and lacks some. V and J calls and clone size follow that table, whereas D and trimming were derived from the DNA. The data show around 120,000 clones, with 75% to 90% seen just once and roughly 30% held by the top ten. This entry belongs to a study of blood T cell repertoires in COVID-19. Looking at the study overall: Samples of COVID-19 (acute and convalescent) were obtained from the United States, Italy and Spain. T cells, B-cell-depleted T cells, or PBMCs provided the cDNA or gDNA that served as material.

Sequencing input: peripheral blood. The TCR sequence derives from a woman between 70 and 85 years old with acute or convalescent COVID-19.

The CDR3 bases are TGTGCCAGCAGCCAAGGGGTTAGCAATCAGCCCCAGCATTTT. Translation: CASSQGVSNQPQHF. The genes are TRBV28 and TRBJ1-5, with D perhaps TRBD1 (5 bases). The CDR3 sequence is 14 residues long. V was trimmed by 6 bases and J by 0 bases, leaving 9 bases between them. In germline, CDR1 is MDHEN, CDR2 SYDVKM.